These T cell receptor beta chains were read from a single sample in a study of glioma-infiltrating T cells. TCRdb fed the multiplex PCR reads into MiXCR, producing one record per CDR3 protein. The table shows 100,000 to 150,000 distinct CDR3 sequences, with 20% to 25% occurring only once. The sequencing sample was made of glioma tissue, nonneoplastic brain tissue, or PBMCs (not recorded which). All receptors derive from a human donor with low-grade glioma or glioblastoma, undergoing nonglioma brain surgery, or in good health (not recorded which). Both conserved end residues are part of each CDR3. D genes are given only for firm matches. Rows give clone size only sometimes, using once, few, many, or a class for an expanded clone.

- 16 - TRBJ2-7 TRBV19 CASSIAPTRGRYEQYF TGTGCCAGTAGTATAGCCCCGACCAGGGGGAGGTACGAGCAGTACTTC
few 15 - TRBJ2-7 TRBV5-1 CASSPDPQINYEQYF TGCGCCAGCAGCCCCGATCCCCAGATAAACTACGAGCAGTACTTC
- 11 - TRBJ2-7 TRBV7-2 CAGSQEYEQYF TGTGCAGGCAGCCAGGAGTACGAGCAGTACTTC
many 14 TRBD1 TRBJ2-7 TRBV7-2 CATAGGQGASEQYF TGTGCCACCGCGGGGGGACAGGGGGCCTCCGAGCAGTACTTC
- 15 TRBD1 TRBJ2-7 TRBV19 CASSTSYRGAYEQYF TGTGCCAGTAGTACAAGTTACAGGGGAGCCTACGAGCAGTACTTC
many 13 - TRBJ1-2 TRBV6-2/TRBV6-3 CASSYDSNYGYTF TGTGCCAGCAGTTACGACAGCAACTATGGCTACACCTTC
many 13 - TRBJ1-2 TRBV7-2 CASSLERARGYTF TGTGCCAGCAGCTTAGAGCGGGCGCGCGGCTACACCTTC
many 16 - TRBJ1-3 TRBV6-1 CASSGSGGSSGNTIYF TGTGCCAGCAGTGGGTCCGGGGGCAGCTCTGGAAACACCATATATTTT
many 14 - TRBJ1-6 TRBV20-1 CSARAVLHNSPLHF TGCAGTGCTAGGGCGGTGCTACACAATTCACCCCTCCACTTT
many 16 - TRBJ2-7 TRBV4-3 CASSRTGGTDVYEQYF TGCGCCAGCAGCCGAACCGGAGGGACAGATGTCTACGAGCAGTACTTC